A selection of T cell receptor beta chains follows, all from one sample in a study of graft-versus-host responses after intestinal transplantation. These TCRs' antigens remain unknown. Clones were sequenced by immunoSEQ multiplex PCR, and TCRdb holds only the in-frame ones, with some missing. The sample holds about 130,000 clones, nearly 95% seen once. The source was unstimulated CD4+ T cells sorted from spleen or lymph node cells, collected before intestinal transplant. All receptors derive from a human donor who received an intestinal transplant. CDR3s include the opening cysteine and the closing phenylalanine or tryptophan. A D gene is named only where the DNA matches it firmly. A row's size may be missing; if present it is once, few, many or a size class.

cdr3_length: 13; j_call: TRBJ1-2; clone_size: .; d_call: .; v_call: TRBV5-6; cdr3_nt: TGTGCCAGCAGCTTGTGGGGCTACTATGGCTACACCTTC; cdr3_aa: CASSLWGYYGYTF
cdr3_length: 16; j_call: TRBJ2-1; clone_size: .; d_call: .; v_call: TRBV19; cdr3_nt: TGTGCCAGTAGTATAGACTATAGCGGACAGGATTGGGAGCAGTTCTTC; cdr3_aa: CASSIDYSGQDWEQFF
cdr3_length: 14; j_call: TRBJ1-5; clone_size: .; d_call: .; v_call: TRBV9; cdr3_nt: TGTGCCAGCAGCGTAGCAGGCGGAAATCAGCCCCAGCATTTT; cdr3_aa: CASSVAGGNQPQHF
cdr3_length: 14; j_call: TRBJ2-3; clone_size: .; d_call: .; v_call: TRBV7-6; cdr3_nt: TGTGCCAGCAGCTTAGGGACAGACACAGATACGCAGTATTTT; cdr3_aa: CASSLGTDTDTQYF
cdr3_length: 13; j_call: TRBJ2-5; clone_size: .; d_call: TRBD2; v_call: TRBV27; cdr3_nt: TGTGCCAGCAGTTGGGTAGCGGGAGAGACCCAGTACTTC; cdr3_aa: CASSWVAGETQYF
cdr3_length: 16; j_call: TRBJ2-3; clone_size: .; d_call: TRBD1; v_call: TRBV5-6; cdr3_nt: TGTGCCAGCAGCCTCCGACAGGGGATATTAACAGATACGCAGTATTTT; cdr3_aa: CASSLRQGILTDTQYF
cdr3_length: 15; j_call: TRBJ2-2; clone_size: .; d_call: TRBD1; v_call: TRBV28; cdr3_nt: TGTGCCAGCAGTTTGACGACAGGGGGCCTCGGGGAGCTGTTTTTT; cdr3_aa: CASSLTTGGLGELFF
cdr3_length: 12; j_call: TRBJ2-5; clone_size: .; d_call: TRBD1; v_call: TRBV27; cdr3_nt: TGTGCCAGCGGTGACAGGGAGGAGACCCAGTACTTC; cdr3_aa: CASGDREETQYF
cdr3_length: 12; j_call: TRBJ2-7; clone_size: .; d_call: TRBD1; v_call: TRBV18; cdr3_nt: TGTGCCAGCTCTGACAGGGCCTACGAGCAGTACTTC; cdr3_aa: CASSDRAYEQYF
cdr3_length: 20; j_call: TRBJ2-2; clone_size: .; d_call: TRBD2; v_call: TRBV7-8; cdr3_nt: TGTGCCAGCAGCTTCTTTCTGGCCGGGACTAGCGGGAGGCCCACCGGGGAGCTGTTTTTT; cdr3_aa: CASSFFLAGTSGRPTGELFF
cdr3_length: 13; j_call: TRBJ2-2; clone_size: .; d_call: .; v_call: TRBV7-2; cdr3_nt: TGTGCCAGCAGCTTTGTGAGGACCGGGGAGCTGTTTTTT; cdr3_aa: CASSFVRTGELFF
cdr3_length: 13; j_call: TRBJ1-2; clone_size: few; d_call: .; v_call: TRBV2; cdr3_nt: TGTGCCAGCAGTACTGGTGCCTCCTATGGCTACACCTTC; cdr3_aa: CASSTGASYGYTF
cdr3_length: 16; j_call: TRBJ2-5; clone_size: .; d_call: .; v_call: TRBV5-1; cdr3_nt: TGCGCCAGCAGCTTGGAACGGGGCCGAGGAGGAGAGACCCAGTACTTC; cdr3_aa: CASSLERGRGGETQYF
cdr3_length: 15; j_call: TRBJ2-7; clone_size: .; d_call: .; v_call: TRBV5-1; cdr3_nt: TGCGCCAGCAGCTTGTCGGGGGGCGGGAGCTACGAGCAGTACTTC; cdr3_aa: CASSLSGGGSYEQYF
cdr3_length: 17; j_call: TRBJ2-3; clone_size: .; d_call: TRBD1; v_call: TRBV5-8; cdr3_nt: TGTGCCAGCAGCATACCTCGGGACAGGGGGACTACAGATACGCAGTATTTT; cdr3_aa: CASSIPRDRGTTDTQYF
cdr3_length: 11; j_call: TRBJ2-7; clone_size: .; d_call: .; v_call: TRBV28; cdr3_nt: TGTGCCAGCACGGCTAGCTACGAGCAGTACTTC; cdr3_aa: CASTASYEQYF
cdr3_length: 15; j_call: TRBJ2-3; clone_size: .; d_call: .; v_call: TRBV7-9; cdr3_nt: TGTGCCAGCAGCTTAGATGTTAGCGCCACAGATACGCAGTATTTT; cdr3_aa: CASSLDVSATDTQYF
cdr3_length: 13; j_call: TRBJ1-2; clone_size: once; d_call: .; v_call: TRBV4-1; cdr3_nt: TGCGCCAGCAGCCAAGAAGGGGTGGGGGGCTACACCTTC; cdr3_aa: CASSQEGVGGYTF
cdr3_length: 13; j_call: TRBJ1-2; clone_size: .; d_call: .; v_call: TRBV30; cdr3_nt: TGTGCCTGGAACCGGGACCCATCGGGGGGCTACACCTTC; cdr3_aa: CAWNRDPSGGYTF
cdr3_length: 14; j_call: TRBJ1-1; clone_size: .; d_call: .; v_call: TRBV19; cdr3_nt: TGTGCCAGTAGTATCCCTTCCAGGGCTACTGAAGCTTTCTTT; cdr3_aa: CASSIPSRATEAFF
cdr3_length: 16; j_call: TRBJ2-5; clone_size: .; d_call: .; v_call: TRBV7-3; cdr3_nt: TGTGCCAGCAGCTCTTCCGGGCCAGGTCTGAGGGAGACCCAGTACTTC; cdr3_aa: CASSSSGPGLRETQYF
cdr3_length: 11; j_call: TRBJ2-4; clone_size: .; d_call: TRBD1; v_call: TRBV30; cdr3_nt: TGTGCCTGGAACTCAGGGGGATATCAGTACTTC; cdr3_aa: CAWNSGGYQYF
cdr3_length: 14; j_call: TRBJ2-1; clone_size: .; d_call: .; v_call: TRBV18; cdr3_nt: TGTGCCAGCTCACCAGAGCTAGCCTACAATGAGCAGTTCTTC; cdr3_aa: CASSPELAYNEQFF
cdr3_length: 15; j_call: TRBJ1-4; clone_size: once; d_call: .; v_call: TRBV28; cdr3_nt: TGTGCCAGCAGACAAAAGGGACAAAGATTTAGAAAATTGTTTTTT; cdr3_aa: CASRQKGQRFRKLFF
cdr3_length: 20; j_call: TRBJ2-5; clone_size: .; d_call: .; v_call: TRBV12-2; cdr3_nt: TGTGCAAGTCGCTTAGGAGGGGTCCTTCTAGCGGGAGCGAACCAAGAGACCCAGTACTTC; cdr3_aa: CASRLGGVLLAGANQETQYF
cdr3_length: 16; j_call: TRBJ1-1; clone_size: .; d_call: TRBD1; v_call: TRBV6-6; cdr3_nt: TGTGCCAGCAGCCGAACCGGGACAGGGGGACCGGCTGAGGCTTTCTTT; cdr3_aa: CASSRTGTGGPAEAFF
cdr3_length: 13; j_call: TRBJ2-7; clone_size: .; d_call: .; v_call: TRBV27; cdr3_nt: TGTGCCAGCAGTTTTAGAGAGCCCTACGAGCAGTACTTC; cdr3_aa: CASSFREPYEQYF
cdr3_length: 16; j_call: TRBJ2-7; clone_size: .; d_call: TRBD1; v_call: TRBV19; cdr3_nt: TGTGCCAGTAGCACTCGCGGACAGGGGAGCTCCTACGAGCAGTACTTC; cdr3_aa: CASSTRGQGSSYEQYF
cdr3_length: 15; j_call: TRBJ1-3; clone_size: .; d_call: .; v_call: TRBV6-5; cdr3_nt: TGTGCCAGCAGTCCCTCAAGAGGAACTGGAAACACCATATATTTT; cdr3_aa: CASSPSRGTGNTIYF
cdr3_length: 12; j_call: TRBJ2-3; clone_size: .; d_call: .; v_call: TRBV9; cdr3_nt: TGTGCCAGCAGTCCCCCCGCAGATACGCAGTATTTT; cdr3_aa: CASSPPADTQYF
cdr3_length: 18; j_call: TRBJ2-1; clone_size: .; d_call: .; v_call: TRBV19; cdr3_nt: TGTGCCAGTAGTCCCGCACTCCCCCGTCCGGGCTCCTACAATGAGCAGTTCTTC; cdr3_aa: CASSPALPRPGSYNEQFF
cdr3_length: 14; j_call: TRBJ2-7; clone_size: once; d_call: TRBD2; v_call: TRBV9; cdr3_nt: TGTGCCAGCAGCGTAGAGGGCGGGAGGGACGAGCAGTACTTC; cdr3_aa: CASSVEGGRDEQYF
cdr3_length: 13; j_call: TRBJ1-3; clone_size: .; d_call: TRBD1; v_call: TRBV4-3; cdr3_nt: TGCGCCAGCAGCCGGACAGGGGAAGACACCATATATTTT; cdr3_aa: CASSRTGEDTIYF
cdr3_length: 11; j_call: TRBJ1-1; clone_size: .; d_call: .; v_call: TRBV28; cdr3_nt: TGTGCCAGCAGTTTTAGGACGCCAGCTTTCTTT; cdr3_aa: CASSFRTPAFF
cdr3_length: 13; j_call: TRBJ2-5; clone_size: .; d_call: TRBD1; v_call: TRBV27; cdr3_nt: TGTGCCAGCAGTGTACAGGGGTATGAGACCCAGTACTTC; cdr3_aa: CASSVQGYETQYF
cdr3_length: 16; j_call: TRBJ2-1; clone_size: once; d_call: .; v_call: TRBV7-2; cdr3_nt: TGTGCCAGCAGCTTAATCGGGACAACTTCCTACAATGAGCAGTTCTTC; cdr3_aa: CASSLIGTTSYNEQFF
cdr3_length: 15; j_call: TRBJ2-7; clone_size: .; d_call: TRBD1; v_call: TRBV18; cdr3_nt: TGTGCCAGCTCACCCAGGACAGGGGGCCTAGGAGAGCAGTACTTC; cdr3_aa: CASSPRTGGLGEQYF
cdr3_length: 15; j_call: TRBJ2-1; clone_size: .; d_call: TRBD2; v_call: TRBV10-2; cdr3_nt: TGCGCCAGCAGAGACCCGGGACTAGCCGCTATTGAGCAGTTCTTC; cdr3_aa: CASRDPGLAAIEQFF
cdr3_length: 13; j_call: TRBJ2-5; clone_size: .; d_call: TRBD2; v_call: TRBV7-2; cdr3_nt: TGTGCCATCCGGGACGCGGGGGTTGAGACCCAGTACTTC; cdr3_aa: CAIRDAGVETQYF
cdr3_length: 16; j_call: TRBJ1-1; clone_size: .; d_call: TRBD1; v_call: TRBV19; cdr3_nt: TGTGCCAGTACCCGGACAGGGAGCCCCTCCCCCACTGAAGCTTTCTTT; cdr3_aa: CASTRTGSPSPTEAFF
cdr3_length: 15; j_call: TRBJ2-7; clone_size: .; d_call: .; v_call: TRBV5-1; cdr3_nt: TGCGCCAGCAGCTTTAGCGGCCTAAGCTCCTACGAGCAGTACTTC; cdr3_aa: CASSFSGLSSYEQYF
cdr3_length: 13; j_call: TRBJ2-2; clone_size: .; d_call: .; v_call: TRBV6-1; cdr3_nt: TGTGCCAGCAGTAGGGTCAGTACCGGGGAGCTGTTTTTT; cdr3_aa: CASSRVSTGELFF
cdr3_length: 17; j_call: TRBJ2-5; clone_size: .; d_call: .; v_call: TRBV7-3; cdr3_nt: TGTGCCAGCAGCTTAGTGCCTAGATGGGCGTACCAAGAGACCCAGTACTTC; cdr3_aa: CASSLVPRWAYQETQYF
cdr3_length: 16; j_call: TRBJ2-6; clone_size: .; d_call: TRBD2; v_call: TRBV18; cdr3_nt: TGTGCCAGCTCACACAAAGCGGGAGAAGTGGCCAACGTCCTGACTTTC; cdr3_aa: CASSHKAGEVANVLTF
cdr3_length: 15; j_call: TRBJ2-2; clone_size: .; d_call: .; v_call: TRBV7-7; cdr3_nt: TGTGCCAGCAGCTTTTCGTTGGGGGACACCGGGGAGCTGTTTTTT; cdr3_aa: CASSFSLGDTGELFF
cdr3_length: 13; j_call: TRBJ1-1; clone_size: .; d_call: .; v_call: TRBV11-3; cdr3_nt: TGTGCCAGCAGCTTAAGGATGAACACTGAAGCTTTCTTT; cdr3_aa: CASSLRMNTEAFF
cdr3_length: 13; j_call: TRBJ2-7; clone_size: .; d_call: TRBD1; v_call: TRBV9; cdr3_nt: TGTGCCAGCAGCGTAGGGGACAGGGGCGAGCAGTACTTC; cdr3_aa: CASSVGDRGEQYF
cdr3_length: 15; j_call: TRBJ2-1; clone_size: .; d_call: TRBD2; v_call: TRBV11-2; cdr3_nt: TGTGCCAGCAGCGTCCCGGGACTAGCGGGAATAGAGCAGTTCTTC; cdr3_aa: CASSVPGLAGIEQFF
cdr3_length: 13; j_call: TRBJ1-2; clone_size: .; d_call: .; v_call: TRBV27; cdr3_nt: TGTGCCAGCAGTAAGACAGAACTCTATGGCTACACCTTC; cdr3_aa: CASSKTELYGYTF
cdr3_length: 14; j_call: TRBJ2-7; clone_size: .; d_call: .; v_call: TRBV6-6; cdr3_nt: TGTGCCAGCAGTTACTCGTTTAGTCTTGGAGAGCAGTACTTC; cdr3_aa: CASSYSFSLGEQYF
cdr3_length: 13; j_call: TRBJ2-1; clone_size: .; d_call: .; v_call: TRBV7-2; cdr3_nt: TGTGCCAGCAGCTTAGCGCTTATGAATGAGCAGTTCTTC; cdr3_aa: CASSLALMNEQFF
cdr3_length: 14; j_call: TRBJ1-2; clone_size: .; d_call: .; v_call: TRBV6-5; cdr3_nt: TGTGCCAGCAGTTACTCCGCGGGATTGAATGGCTACACCTTC; cdr3_aa: CASSYSAGLNGYTF
cdr3_length: 13; j_call: TRBJ2-7; clone_size: .; d_call: .; v_call: TRBV6-6; cdr3_nt: TGTGCCAGCAGTTACTCGGCCTACCTCGAGCAGTACTTC; cdr3_aa: CASSYSAYLEQYF
cdr3_length: 13; j_call: TRBJ2-5; clone_size: .; d_call: TRBD1; v_call: TRBV6-5; cdr3_nt: TGTGCCAGCAACACAGGGGGGACGGAGACCCAGTACTTC; cdr3_aa: CASNTGGTETQYF
cdr3_length: 17; j_call: TRBJ2-2; clone_size: .; d_call: TRBD2; v_call: TRBV28; cdr3_nt: TGTGCCAGCAGCTTATACCCTATAGCGGGTTTCACCGGGGAGCTGTTTTTT; cdr3_aa: CASSLYPIAGFTGELFF